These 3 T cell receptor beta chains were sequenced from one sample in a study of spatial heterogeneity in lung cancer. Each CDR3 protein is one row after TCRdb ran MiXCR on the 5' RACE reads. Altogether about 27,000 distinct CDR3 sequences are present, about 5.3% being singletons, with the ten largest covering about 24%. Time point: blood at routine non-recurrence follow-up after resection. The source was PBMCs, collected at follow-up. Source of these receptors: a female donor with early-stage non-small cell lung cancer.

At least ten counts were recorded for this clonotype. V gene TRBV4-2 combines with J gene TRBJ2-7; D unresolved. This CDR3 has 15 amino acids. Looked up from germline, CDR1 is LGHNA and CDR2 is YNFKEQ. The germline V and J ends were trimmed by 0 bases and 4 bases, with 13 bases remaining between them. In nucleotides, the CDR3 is TGTGCCAGCAGCCAAGATCAAGGCCAAACTTACGAGCAGTACTTC. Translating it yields CASSQDQGQTYEQYF.

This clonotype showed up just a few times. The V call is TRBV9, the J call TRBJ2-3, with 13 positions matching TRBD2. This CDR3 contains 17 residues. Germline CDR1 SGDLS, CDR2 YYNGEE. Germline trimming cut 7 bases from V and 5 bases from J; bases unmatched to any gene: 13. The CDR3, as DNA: TGTGCCAGCCGGTACCGCCAGGGACTAGCGGGAAGAGATACGCAGTATTTT. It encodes CASRYRQGLAGRDTQYF.

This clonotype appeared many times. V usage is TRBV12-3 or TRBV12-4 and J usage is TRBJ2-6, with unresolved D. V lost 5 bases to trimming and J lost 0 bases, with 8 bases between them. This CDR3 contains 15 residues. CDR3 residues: CASSLSSSGANVLTF. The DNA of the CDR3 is TGTGCCAGCAGTCTCTCAAGCTCTGGGGCCAACGTCCTGACTTTC.